One and the same sample provided the 18 T cell receptor beta chains below, sequenced in a study of regulatory T cells in long-lasting Graves disease. Time point indicated: newly diagnosed GD, antithyroid drugs for less than 3 months. From RNA extracted from PBMCs, the TCR library was made. In building TCR beta libraries, iRepertoire HTBI primers were used together with Arm-PCR of CDR3 regions. Using its own MiXCR run on the multiplex PCR reads, TCRdb lists one record per CDR3 protein. The data hold 450,000 to 600,000 distinct CDR3 sequences, with around 15% observed a single time. These data were also filed under a second study, of T cells in Graves' hyperthyroidism and ophthalmopathy.

This specimen consisted of peripheral blood mononuclear cells (PBMCs), obtained at new diagnosis, from a patient treated with antithyroid drugs. The receptors derive from a middle-aged man with Graves disease.

This clonotype was counted at least ten times. The rearrangement uses TRBV6-1 and TRBJ1-1, with D hard to call. The V and J ends lost 6 bases and 0 bases respectively, with 11 bases between them. The length of the CDR3 is 14 residues. Germline V gene sequence: CDR1 MNHNS, CDR2 SASEGT. The CDR3 region has the DNA TGTGCCAGCAGCCCAAAGGGAATGAACACTGAAGCTTTCTTT. This sequence encodes CASSPKGMNTEAFF.

In its sample, this clonotype was seen many times. The chain recombines TRBV2 with TRBJ2-1, with 14 bases identical to TRBD2. V was clipped by 5 bases and J by 9 bases; unmatched bases: 9. The length of the CDR3 is 16 residues. Germline assignment: CDR1 SNHLY and CDR2 FYNNEI. The CDR3 sequence is CASSNGGLAGVLEQFF. In nucleotides, the CDR3 is TGTGCCAGCAGTAACGGGGGACTAGCGGGAGTTCTTGAGCAGTTCTTC.

This clonotype was picked up a small number of times. This chain uses TRBV10-3 with TRBJ2-1; 13 bases are shared with TRBD2. The V gene's germline CDR1 is ENHRY and CDR2 SYGVKD. V dropped 7 bases and J dropped 4; count of bases not matched to a gene: 10. There are 17 residues in the CDR3. DNA of the CDR3: TGTGCCATCATGGGGGGACTAGCGGGATTATCTTACAATGAGCAGTTCTTC. Its protein product is CAIMGGLAGLSYNEQFF.

In this sample, this clonotype turned up a few times. As DNA, the CDR3 is TGTGCCAGCAGTTTAGCTATGGGGGGGGCCTACGAGCAGTACTTC. Translating it yields CASSLAMGGAYEQYF. The chain employs TRBV28 and TRBJ2-7; 7 bases map to TRBD2. Per germline, CDR1 MDHEN and CDR2 SYDVKM. The CDR3 is 15 residues long. V gave up 2 bases and J gave up 2 bases; unmatched junction bases: 6.

This clonotype occurred many times. The rearrangement joins TRBV28 to TRBJ1-1; 8 bases line up with TRBD1. This CDR3 is built from 15 residues. Germline V gives CDR1 MDHEN, CDR2 SYDVKM. Losses at the gene ends were 6 bases for V and 3 bases for J; bases not matched to a gene: 9. CDR3 amino acids: CASSPRGPGDTEAFF. CDR3 DNA: TGTGCCAGCAGCCCCAGGGGGCCTGGGGACACTGAAGCTTTCTTT.

This clonotype was found a few times. The chain uses TRBV5-6 and TRBJ2-7, with D unresolved. The CDR3 runs to 12 residues. Germline CDR1 and CDR2: SGHDT and YYEEEE. V lost 2 bases, J lost 6 bases, and 9 bases lay in between. DNA for the CDR3: TGTGCCAGCAGCTTAAACATTGGCGAGCAGTACTTC. It is translated as CASSLNIGEQYF.

The V gene is TRBV5-4, the J gene TRBJ2-1; 8 positions match TRBD1. The V and J ends lost 4 bases and 7 bases, in that order; junction bases with no gene match: 7. CDR1 and CDR2 (germline): SGHNT, YYREEE (reference sequence). The length of the CDR3 is 14 residues. CDR3 region: CASSAGQGGNEQFF. The CDR3 DNA reads TGTGCCAGCAGCGCCGGACAGGGCGGGAATGAGCAGTTCTTC.

In this sample, this clonotype turned up a few times. This chain uses TRBV5-1 with TRBJ2-1, with 10 bases matching TRBD2. The CDR3 is made up of 15 amino acids. Germline trimming cut 5 bases from V and 5 bases from J; bases unmatched to any gene: 7. Germline V CDR1 and CDR2: SGHRS, YFSETQ. The CDR3 DNA reads TGCGCCAGCAGGAGGGGTACTAGCGGGAACAATGAGCAGTTCTTC. Translating gives CASRRGTSGNNEQFF. The whole variable domain, filled in from reference TRBV5-1 and TRBJ2-1, reads KAGVTQTPRYLIKTRGQQVTLSCSPISGHRSVSWYQQTPGQGLQFLFEYFSETQRNKGNFPGRFSGRQFSNSRSEMNVSTLELGDSALYLCASRRGTSGNNEQFFGPGTRLTVL.

The chain combines TRBV28 with TRBJ2-5; 12 nucleotides line up with TRBD2. The CDR3 covers 18 residues. J was trimmed by 6 bases and V by 8 bases; bases with no gene match: 19. Germline V gives CDR1 MDHEN, CDR2 SYDVKM. The CDR3 here is CASGPRTSGTILFKTQYF. CDR3 coding DNA: TGTGCCAGCGGTCCAAGGACTAGCGGGACCATCTTGTTTAAGACCCAGTACTTC.

This clonotype showed up just a few times. This chain joins TRBV5-5 and TRBJ2-1; 7 nucleotides align to TRBD2. V shed 4 bases and J 4 bases; nucleotides not matched to a gene: 8. There are 15 residues in the CDR3. The germline V gene has CDR1 SGHKS and CDR2 YYEKEE (reference sequence). The CDR3 DNA reads TGTGCCAGCAGCGCGGCCGGGACTATGTACAATGAGCAGTTCTTC. It specifies CASSAAGTMYNEQFF.

This clonotype was counted a few times. The chain has TRBV12-3 or TRBV12-4 and TRBJ1-4; D is possibly TRBD1 (5 bases). There are 15 residues in the CDR3. V was pared by 5 bases and J by 8 bases, with 18 bases between. The CDR3 nucleotides read TGTGCCAGCAGTCTAGGACAAGGGGACGGGGAAAAACTGTTTTTT. This gives the protein CASSLGQGDGEKLFF.

This clonotype showed up just a few times. CDR3 sequence reads: CASSLGAGTGSSYGYTF. The CDR3 DNA reads TGTGCCAGCAGCTTGGGGGCCGGGACAGGGTCATCCTATGGCTACACCTTC. V and J are TRBV5-5 and TRBJ1-2; 9 bases are a match to TRBD1. This CDR3 spans 17 amino acids. Germline CDR1 reads SGHKS; CDR2 reads YYEKEE (reference sequence). J gave up 4 bases and V 0 bases, and 10 bases lay outside the gene matches.

This clonotype appeared a few times. The rearrangement links TRBV3-1 to TRBJ2-2; D remains ambiguous. CDR1 and CDR2 (germline): LGHDT, YNNKEL (reference sequence). The CDR3 runs to 17 residues. V gave up 1 base and J gave up 7 bases, with 19 bases separating them. CDR3 coding DNA: TGTGCCAGCAGCCAAGGCCTCGGCTTCGGTAGAGGCGGGGAGCTGTTTTTT. It encodes CASSQGLGFGRGGELFF.

This clonotype was seen a handful of times. V is TRBV2 and J is TRBJ1-4; TRBD1 agrees at 8 bases. V shed 4 bases, J shed 7 bases, and the junction held 2 bases outside the gene matches. Germline V gene data show CDR1 as SNHLY and CDR2 as FYNNEI. The CDR3 length is 13 residues. The CDR3 spells CASSGTGPEKLFF. The CDR3 nucleotides are TGTGCCAGCAGTGGGACAGGGCCTGAAAAACTGTTTTTT.

This rearrangement joins TRBV25-1 to TRBJ2-5; the D gene is possibly TRBD2 (6 bases). Trimming cost V 3 bases and J 7 bases, with 9 bases left between them. This CDR3 is built from 12 residues. In germline, CDR1 is MGHDK, CDR2 SYGVNS. CDR3 DNA: TGTGCCAGCAGTGACGTCGGGGGGACCCAGTACTTC. This gives the protein CASSDVGGTQYF.

Ten or more counts support this clonotype. The chain links TRBV30 to TRBJ2-1; either TRBD1 or TRBD2 may fit D (5 bases each). The V gene's germline CDR1 is GTSNPN and CDR2 SVGIG (reference sequence). This CDR3 region has 14 residues. The V end lost 0 bases, the J end lost 8 bases, and 14 bases lay between the germline ends. CDR3 protein: CAWSVWGTIHEQFF. The CDR3 nucleotides read TGTGCCTGGAGTGTATGGGGGACCATCCATGAGCAGTTCTTC.

Many counts were recorded for this clonotype. At one end, the junction sequence differs from germline, possibly due to a read error. CDR3 in DNA: TGTGCCAGCAGCTTAGACTACAATGAGCAGTTCTTC. Amino acids: CASSLDYNEQFF. The chain uses TRBV5-1 and TRBJ2-1; D not resolved. CDR3 length: 12 amino acids. Germline CDR1 and CDR2: SGHRS and YFSETQ. Full variable domain (remainder filled in from reference TRBV5-1 and TRBJ2-1): KAGVTQTPRYLIKTRGQQVTLSCSPISGHRSVSWYQQTPGQGLQFLFEYFSETQRNKGNFPGRFSGRQFSNSRSEMNVSTLELGDSALYLCASSLDYNEQFFGPGTRLTVL.

This clonotype was observed many times. The chain links TRBV6-5 to TRBJ2-2; 8 bases agree with TRBD2. V was pared by 0 bases and J by 5 bases, with 8 bases of the junction left unmatched. This CDR3 is built from 17 residues. From germline, CDR1 is MNHEY and CDR2 SVGAGI. DNA of the CDR3: TGTGCCAGCAGTTACTCTTTCGGAGCGGGAGAAACCGGGGAGCTGTTTTTT. Translating it yields CASSYSFGAGETGELFF.